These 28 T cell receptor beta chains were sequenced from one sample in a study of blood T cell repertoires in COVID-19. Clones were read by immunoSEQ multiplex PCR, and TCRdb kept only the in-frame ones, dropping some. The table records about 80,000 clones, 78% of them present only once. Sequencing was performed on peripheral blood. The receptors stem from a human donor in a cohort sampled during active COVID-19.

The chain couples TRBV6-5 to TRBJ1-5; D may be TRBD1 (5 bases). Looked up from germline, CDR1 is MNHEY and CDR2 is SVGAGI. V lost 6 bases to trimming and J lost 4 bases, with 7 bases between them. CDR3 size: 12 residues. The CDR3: CASRRGNQPQHF. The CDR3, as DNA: TGTGCCAGCAGAAGGGGTAATCAGCCCCAGCATTTT.

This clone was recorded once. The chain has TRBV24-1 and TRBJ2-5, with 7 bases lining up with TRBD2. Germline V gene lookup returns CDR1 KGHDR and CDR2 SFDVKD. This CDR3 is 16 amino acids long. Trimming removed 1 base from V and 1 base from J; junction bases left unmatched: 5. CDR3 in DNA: TGTGCCACCAGTGATTTTGGGGGAGGGTTCCAAGAGACCCAGTACTTC. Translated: CATSDFGGGFQETQYF.

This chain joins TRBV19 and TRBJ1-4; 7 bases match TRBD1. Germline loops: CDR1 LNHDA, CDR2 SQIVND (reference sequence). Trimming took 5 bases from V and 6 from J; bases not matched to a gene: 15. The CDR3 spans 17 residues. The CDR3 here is CASSPHPDRDVDEKLFF. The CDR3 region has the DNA TGTGCCAGTAGTCCTCACCCCGACAGGGACGTGGATGAAAAACTGTTTTTT.

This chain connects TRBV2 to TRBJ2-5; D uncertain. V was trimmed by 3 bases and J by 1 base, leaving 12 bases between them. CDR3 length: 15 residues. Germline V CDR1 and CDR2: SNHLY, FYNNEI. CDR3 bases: TGTGCCAGCAGTGACCTCCTTATATTCCAAGAGACCCAGTACTTC. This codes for CASSDLLIFQETQYF.

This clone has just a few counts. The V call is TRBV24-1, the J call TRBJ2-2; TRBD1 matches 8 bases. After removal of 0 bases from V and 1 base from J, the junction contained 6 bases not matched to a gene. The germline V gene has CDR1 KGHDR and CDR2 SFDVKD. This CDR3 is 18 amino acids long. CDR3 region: CATSDLLPGQENTGELFF. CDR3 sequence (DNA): TGTGCCACCAGTGATTTGCTACCGGGACAGGAGAACACCGGGGAGCTGTTTTTT.

CDR3: CASTLGQGRGNEQFF. As DNA, the CDR3 is TGTGCCAGTACTTTAGGACAGGGAAGGGGCAATGAGCAGTTCTTC. The chain carries TRBV19 and TRBJ2-1; TRBD1 aligns across 8 bases. The V and J ends lost 7 bases and 6 bases, in that order; junction bases with no gene match: 11. CDR3 length: 15 amino acids. Germline lookup yields CDR1 LNHDA and CDR2 SQIVND (reference sequence).

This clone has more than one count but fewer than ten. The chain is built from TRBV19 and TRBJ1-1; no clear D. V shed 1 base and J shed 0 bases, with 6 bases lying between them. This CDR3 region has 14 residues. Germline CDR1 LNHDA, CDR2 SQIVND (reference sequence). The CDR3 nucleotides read TGTGCCAGTAGTATAGGCGGAATGAACACTGAAGCTTTCTTT. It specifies CASSIGGMNTEAFF.

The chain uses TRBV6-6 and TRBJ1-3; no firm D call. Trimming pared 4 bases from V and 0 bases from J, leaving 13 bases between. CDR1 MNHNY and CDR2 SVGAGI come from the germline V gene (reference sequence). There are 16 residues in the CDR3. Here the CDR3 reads CASSLPPQFSGNTIYF. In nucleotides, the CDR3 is TGTGCCAGCAGTTTGCCGCCACAGTTCTCTGGAAACACCATATATTTT.

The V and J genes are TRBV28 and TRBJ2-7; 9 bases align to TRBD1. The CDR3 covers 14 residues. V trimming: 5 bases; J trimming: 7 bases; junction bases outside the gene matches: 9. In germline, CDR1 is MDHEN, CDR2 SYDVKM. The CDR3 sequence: CASSTWTGAKEQYF. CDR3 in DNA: TGTGCCAGCAGTACCTGGACAGGGGCTAAAGAGCAGTACTTC.

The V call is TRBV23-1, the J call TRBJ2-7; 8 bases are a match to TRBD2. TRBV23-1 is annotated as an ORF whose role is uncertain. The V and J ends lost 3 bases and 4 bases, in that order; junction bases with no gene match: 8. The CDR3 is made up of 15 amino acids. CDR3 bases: TGCGCCAGCAGTCAGTGCGGGGGGCTGAGGTACGAGCAGTACGTC. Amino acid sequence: CASSQCGGLRYEQYV.

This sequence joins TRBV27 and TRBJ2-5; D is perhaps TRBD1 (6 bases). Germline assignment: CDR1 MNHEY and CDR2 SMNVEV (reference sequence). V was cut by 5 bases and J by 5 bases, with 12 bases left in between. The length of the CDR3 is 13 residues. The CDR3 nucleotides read TGTGCCAGCAGTGGGGGCTTCCGGGAGACCCAGTACTTC. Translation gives CASSGGFRETQYF.

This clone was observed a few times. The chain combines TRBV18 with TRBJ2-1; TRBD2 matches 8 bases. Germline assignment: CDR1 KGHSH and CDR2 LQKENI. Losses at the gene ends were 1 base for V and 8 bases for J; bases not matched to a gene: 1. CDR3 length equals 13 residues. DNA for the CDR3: TGTGCCAGCTCACCACTGGGACTAGATGAGCAGTTCTTC. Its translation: CASSPLGLDEQFF.

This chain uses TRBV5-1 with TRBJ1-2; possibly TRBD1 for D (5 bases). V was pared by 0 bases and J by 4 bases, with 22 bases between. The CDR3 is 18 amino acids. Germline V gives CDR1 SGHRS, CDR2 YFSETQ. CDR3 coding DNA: TGCGCCAGCAGCTTGGTATCAGGGCCCTTACTCCGCGGCTATGGCTACACCTTC. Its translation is CASSLVSGPLLRGYGYTF. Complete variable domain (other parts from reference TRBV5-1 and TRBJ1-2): KAGVTQTPRYLIKTRGQQVTLSCSPISGHRSVSWYQQTPGQGLQFLFEYFSETQRNKGNFPGRFSGRQFSNSRSEMNVSTLELGDSALYLCASSLVSGPLLRGYGYTFGSGTRLTVV.

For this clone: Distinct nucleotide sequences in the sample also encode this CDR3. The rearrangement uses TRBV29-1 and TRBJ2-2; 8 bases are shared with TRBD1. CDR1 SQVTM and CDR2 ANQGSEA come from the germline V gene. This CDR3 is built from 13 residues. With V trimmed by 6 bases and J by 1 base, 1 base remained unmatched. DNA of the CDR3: TGCAGCGTCGGACAGGGGAACACCGGGGAGCTGTTTTTT. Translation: CSVGQGNTGELFF.

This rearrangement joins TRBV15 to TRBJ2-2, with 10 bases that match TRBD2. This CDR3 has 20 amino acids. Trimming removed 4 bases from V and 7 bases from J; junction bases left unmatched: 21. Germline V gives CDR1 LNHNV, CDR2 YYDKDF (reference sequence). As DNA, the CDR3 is TGTGCCACCAGCAAGGTACCGGGACTAGCGAGATCGTATGATGGCGGGGAGCTGTTTTTT. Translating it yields CATSKVPGLARSYDGGELFF.

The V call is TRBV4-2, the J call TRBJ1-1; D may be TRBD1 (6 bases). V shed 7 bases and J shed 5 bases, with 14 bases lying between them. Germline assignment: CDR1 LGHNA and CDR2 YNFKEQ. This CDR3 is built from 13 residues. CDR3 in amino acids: CASTLGGETEAFF. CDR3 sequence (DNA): TGTGCCAGCACCCTAGGGGGGGAAACTGAAGCTTTCTTT.

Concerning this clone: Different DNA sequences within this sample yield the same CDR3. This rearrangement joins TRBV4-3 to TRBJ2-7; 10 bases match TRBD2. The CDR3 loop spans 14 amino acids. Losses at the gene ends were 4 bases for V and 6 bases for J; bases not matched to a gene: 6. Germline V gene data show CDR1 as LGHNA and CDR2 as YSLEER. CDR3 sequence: CASSPIQREGEQYV. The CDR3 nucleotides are TGCGCCAGCAGCCCTATTCAGCGGGAGGGCGAGCAGTACGTC.

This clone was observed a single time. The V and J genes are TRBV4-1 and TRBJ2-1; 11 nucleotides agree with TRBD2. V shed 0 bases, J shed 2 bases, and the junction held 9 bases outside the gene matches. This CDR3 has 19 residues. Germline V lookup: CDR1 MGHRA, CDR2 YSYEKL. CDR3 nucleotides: TGCGCCAGCAGCCAAGATCGGGGTTTACTAGCGGGAGCCTACAATGAGCAGTTCTTC. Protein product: CASSQDRGLLAGAYNEQFF.

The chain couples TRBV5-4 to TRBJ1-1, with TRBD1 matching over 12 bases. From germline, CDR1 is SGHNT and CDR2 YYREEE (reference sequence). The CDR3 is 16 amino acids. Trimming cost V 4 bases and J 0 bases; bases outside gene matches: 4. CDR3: CASSVGQGAVNTEAFF. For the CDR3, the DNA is TGTGCCAGCAGCGTGGGACAGGGGGCGGTGAACACTGAAGCTTTCTTT.

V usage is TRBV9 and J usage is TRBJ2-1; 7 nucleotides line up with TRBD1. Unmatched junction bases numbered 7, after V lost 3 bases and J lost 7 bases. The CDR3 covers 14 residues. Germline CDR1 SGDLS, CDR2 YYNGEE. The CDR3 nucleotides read TGTGCCAGCAGCGACAGGGGCTTGGGTAATGAGCAGTTCTTC. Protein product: CASSDRGLGNEQFF.

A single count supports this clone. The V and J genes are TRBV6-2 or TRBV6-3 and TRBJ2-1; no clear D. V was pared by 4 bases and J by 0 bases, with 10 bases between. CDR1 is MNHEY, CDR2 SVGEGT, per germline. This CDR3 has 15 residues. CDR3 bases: TGTGCCAGCAGTTCCGCCTCTAGCTCCTACAATGAGCAGTTCTTC. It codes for CASSSASSSYNEQFF.

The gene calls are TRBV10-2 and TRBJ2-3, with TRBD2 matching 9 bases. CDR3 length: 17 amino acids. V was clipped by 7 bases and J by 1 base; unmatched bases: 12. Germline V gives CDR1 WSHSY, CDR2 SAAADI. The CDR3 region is CASTGFFAGGGTDTQYF. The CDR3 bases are TGCGCCAGCACTGGGTTCTTCGCGGGGGGGGGCACAGATACGCAGTATTTT.

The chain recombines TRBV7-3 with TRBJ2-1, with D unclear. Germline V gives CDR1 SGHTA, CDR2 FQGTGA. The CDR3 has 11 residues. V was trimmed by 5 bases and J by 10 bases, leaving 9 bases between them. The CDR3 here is CASSPPPEQFF. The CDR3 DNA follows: TGTGCCAGCAGCCCCCCCCCGGAGCAGTTCTTC.

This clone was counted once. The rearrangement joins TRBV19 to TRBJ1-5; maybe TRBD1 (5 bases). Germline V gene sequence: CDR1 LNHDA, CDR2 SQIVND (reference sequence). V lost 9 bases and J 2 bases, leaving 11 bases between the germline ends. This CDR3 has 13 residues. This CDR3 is CASKDIGNQPQHF. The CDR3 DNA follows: TGTGCCAGCAAGGACATTGGCAATCAGCCCCAGCATTTT.

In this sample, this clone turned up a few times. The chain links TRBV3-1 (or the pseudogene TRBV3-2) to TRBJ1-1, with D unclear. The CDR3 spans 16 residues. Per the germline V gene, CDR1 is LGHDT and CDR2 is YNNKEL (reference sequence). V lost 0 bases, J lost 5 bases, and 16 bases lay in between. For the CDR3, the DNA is TGTGCCAGCAGCCAAGAGGAAGAGGGCGCGAGGACTGAAGCTTTCTTT. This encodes CASSQEEEGARTEAFF.

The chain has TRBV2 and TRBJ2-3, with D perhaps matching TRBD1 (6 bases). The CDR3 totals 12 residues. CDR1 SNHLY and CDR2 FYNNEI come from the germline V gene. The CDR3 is CAAGAKPDTQYF. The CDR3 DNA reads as TGTGCGGCAGGGGCTAAACCAGATACGCAGTATTTT. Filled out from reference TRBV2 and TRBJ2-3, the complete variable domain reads EPEVTQTPSHQVTQMGQEVILRCVPISNHLYFYWYRQILGQKVEFLVSFYNNEISEKSEIFDDQFSVERPDGSNFTLKIRSTKLEDSAMYFCAAGAKPDTQYFGPGTRLTVL.

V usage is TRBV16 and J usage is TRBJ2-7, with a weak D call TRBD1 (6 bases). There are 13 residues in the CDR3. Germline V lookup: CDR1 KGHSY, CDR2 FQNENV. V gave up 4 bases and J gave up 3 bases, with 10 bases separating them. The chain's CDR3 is CASSPDRYYEQYF. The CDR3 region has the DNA TGTGCCAGCAGCCCGGACAGATACTACGAGCAGTACTTC.

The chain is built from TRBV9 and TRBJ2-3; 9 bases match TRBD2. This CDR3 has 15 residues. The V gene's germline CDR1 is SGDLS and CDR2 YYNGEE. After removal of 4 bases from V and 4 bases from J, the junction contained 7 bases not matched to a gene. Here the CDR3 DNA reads TGTGCCAGCAGCTCTAGCGGGGTTGACGCAGATACGCAGTATTTT. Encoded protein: CASSSSGVDADTQYF.